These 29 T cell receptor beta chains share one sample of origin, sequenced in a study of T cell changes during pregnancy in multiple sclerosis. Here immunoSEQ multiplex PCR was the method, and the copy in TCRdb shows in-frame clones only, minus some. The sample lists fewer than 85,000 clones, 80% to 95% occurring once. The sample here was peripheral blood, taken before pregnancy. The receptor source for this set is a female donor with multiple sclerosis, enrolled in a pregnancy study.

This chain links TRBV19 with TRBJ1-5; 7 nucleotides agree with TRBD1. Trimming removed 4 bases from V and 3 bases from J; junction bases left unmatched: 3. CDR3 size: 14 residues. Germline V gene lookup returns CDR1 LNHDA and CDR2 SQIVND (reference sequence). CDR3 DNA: TGTGCCAGTAGTACCACAGGGGACAATCAGCCCCAGCATTTT. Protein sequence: CASSTTGDNQPQHF.

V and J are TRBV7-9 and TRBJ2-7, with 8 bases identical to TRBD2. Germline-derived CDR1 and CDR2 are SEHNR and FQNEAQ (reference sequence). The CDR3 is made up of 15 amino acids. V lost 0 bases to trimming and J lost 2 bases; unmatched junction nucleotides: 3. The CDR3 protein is CASSLALAGTYEQYF. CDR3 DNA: TGTGCCAGCAGCTTAGCGCTAGCGGGCACCTACGAGCAGTACTTC.

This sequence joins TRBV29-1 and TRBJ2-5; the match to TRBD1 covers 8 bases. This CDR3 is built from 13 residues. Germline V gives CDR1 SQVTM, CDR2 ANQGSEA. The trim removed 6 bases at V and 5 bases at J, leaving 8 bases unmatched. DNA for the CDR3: TGCAGCGTCAAACAGGGGGTAGTGGAGACCCAGTACTTC. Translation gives CSVKQGVVETQYF.

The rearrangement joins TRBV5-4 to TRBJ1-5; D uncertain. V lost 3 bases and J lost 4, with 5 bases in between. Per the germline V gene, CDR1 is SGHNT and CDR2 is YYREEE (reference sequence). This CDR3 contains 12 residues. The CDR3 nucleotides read TGTGCCAGCAGCTCCCCGAATCAGCCCCAGCATTTT. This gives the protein CASSSPNQPQHF.

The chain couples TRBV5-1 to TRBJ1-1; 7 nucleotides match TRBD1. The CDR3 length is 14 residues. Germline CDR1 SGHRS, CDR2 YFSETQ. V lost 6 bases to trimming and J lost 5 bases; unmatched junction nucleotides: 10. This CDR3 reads CASTSTGTRTEAFF. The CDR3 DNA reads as TGCGCCAGCACCTCGACAGGGACAAGGACTGAAGCTTTCTTT.

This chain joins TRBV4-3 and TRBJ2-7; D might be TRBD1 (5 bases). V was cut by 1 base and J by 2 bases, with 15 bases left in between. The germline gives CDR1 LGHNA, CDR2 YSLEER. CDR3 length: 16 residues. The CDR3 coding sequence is TGCGCCAGCAGCCAAGGGCCTGGACAACCACCCTACGAGCAGTACTTC. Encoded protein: CASSQGPGQPPYEQYF.

The CDR3 DNA is TGCGCCAGCAGCTTGGACTCCGGGACAGGGTTGAGGACTGAAGCTTTCTTT. Protein product: CASSLDSGTGLRTEAFF. The rearrangement links TRBV5-1 to TRBJ1-1; TRBD1 matches at 9 bases. Germline V CDR1 and CDR2: SGHRS, YFSETQ. The V segment lost 0 bases and the J segment 5 bases; nucleotides outside the gene matches: 11. This CDR3 comprises 17 residues.

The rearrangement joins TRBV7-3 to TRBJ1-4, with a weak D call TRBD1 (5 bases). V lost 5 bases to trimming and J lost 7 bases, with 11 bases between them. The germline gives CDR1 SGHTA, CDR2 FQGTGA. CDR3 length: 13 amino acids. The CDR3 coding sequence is TGTGCCAGCAGCCAAAGGGGCCCTGAAAAACTGTTTTTT. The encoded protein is CASSQRGPEKLFF.

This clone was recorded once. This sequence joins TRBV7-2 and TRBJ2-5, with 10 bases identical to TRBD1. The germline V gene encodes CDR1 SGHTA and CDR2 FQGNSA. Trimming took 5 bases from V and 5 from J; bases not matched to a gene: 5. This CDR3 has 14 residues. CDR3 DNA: TGTGCCAGCAGCCTGACAGGGGGCCGGGAGACCCAGTACTTC. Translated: CASSLTGGRETQYF.

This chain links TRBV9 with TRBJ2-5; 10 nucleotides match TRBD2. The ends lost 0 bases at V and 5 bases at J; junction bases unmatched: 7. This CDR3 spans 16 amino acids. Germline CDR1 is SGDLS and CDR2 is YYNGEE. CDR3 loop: CASSVGGSSGSETQYF. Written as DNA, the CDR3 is TGTGCCAGCAGCGTAGGAGGTTCTAGCGGGAGTGAGACCCAGTACTTC.

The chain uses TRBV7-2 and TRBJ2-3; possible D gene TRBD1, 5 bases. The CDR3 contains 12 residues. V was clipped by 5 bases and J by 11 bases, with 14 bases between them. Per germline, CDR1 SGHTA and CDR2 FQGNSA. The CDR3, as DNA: TGTGCCAGCAGCCCTCCGGACAAATTGCAGTATTTT. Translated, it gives CASSPPDKLQYF.

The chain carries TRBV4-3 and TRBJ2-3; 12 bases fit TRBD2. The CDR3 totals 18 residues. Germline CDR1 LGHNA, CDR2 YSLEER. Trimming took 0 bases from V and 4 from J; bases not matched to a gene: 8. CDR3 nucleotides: TGCGCCAGCAGCCAAGATCCTGAGTCTAGCGGGAGGGCAGATACGCAGTATTTT. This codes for CASSQDPESSGRADTQYF.

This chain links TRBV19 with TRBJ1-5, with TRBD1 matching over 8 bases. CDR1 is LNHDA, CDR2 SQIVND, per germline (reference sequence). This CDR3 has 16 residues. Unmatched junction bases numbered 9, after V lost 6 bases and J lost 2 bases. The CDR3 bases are TGTGCCAGTAGCACCGACAGGGGAAGAGGCAATCAGCCCCAGCATTTT. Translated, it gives CASSTDRGRGNQPQHF.

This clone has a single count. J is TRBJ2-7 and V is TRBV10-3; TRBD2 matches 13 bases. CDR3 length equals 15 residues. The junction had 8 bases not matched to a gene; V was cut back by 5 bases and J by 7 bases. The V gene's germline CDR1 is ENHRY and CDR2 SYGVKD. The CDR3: CAISTSGRGLGEQYF. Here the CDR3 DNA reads TGTGCCATCAGTACTAGCGGGAGGGGGTTGGGGGAGCAGTACTTC.

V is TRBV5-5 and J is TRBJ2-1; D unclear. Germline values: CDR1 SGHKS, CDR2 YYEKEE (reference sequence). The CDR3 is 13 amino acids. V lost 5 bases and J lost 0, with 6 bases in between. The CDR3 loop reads CASRVGSYNEQFF. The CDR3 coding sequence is TGTGCCAGCAGAGTCGGCTCCTACAATGAGCAGTTCTTC.

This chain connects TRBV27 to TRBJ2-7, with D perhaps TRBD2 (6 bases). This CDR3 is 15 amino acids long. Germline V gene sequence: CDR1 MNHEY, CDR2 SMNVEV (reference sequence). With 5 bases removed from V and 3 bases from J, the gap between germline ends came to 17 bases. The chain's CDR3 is CASSPAGTYNYEQYF. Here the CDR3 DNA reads TGTGCCAGCAGTCCCGCCGGGACTTATAACTACGAGCAGTACTTC.

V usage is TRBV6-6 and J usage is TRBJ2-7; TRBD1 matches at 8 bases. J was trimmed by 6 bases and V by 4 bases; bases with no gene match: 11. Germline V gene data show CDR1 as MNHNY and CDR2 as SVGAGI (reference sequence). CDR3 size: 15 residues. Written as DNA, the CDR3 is TGTGCCAGCAGTTTGGGGACAGGATCTATGGCCGAGCAGTACTTC. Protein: CASSLGTGSMAEQYF.

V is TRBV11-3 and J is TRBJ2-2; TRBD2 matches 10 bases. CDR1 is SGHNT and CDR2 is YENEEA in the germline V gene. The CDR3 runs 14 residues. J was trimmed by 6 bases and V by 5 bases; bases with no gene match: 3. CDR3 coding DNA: TGTGCCAGCAGCCAACTAGCGGGATCCGGGGAGCTGTTTTTT. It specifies CASSQLAGSGELFF.

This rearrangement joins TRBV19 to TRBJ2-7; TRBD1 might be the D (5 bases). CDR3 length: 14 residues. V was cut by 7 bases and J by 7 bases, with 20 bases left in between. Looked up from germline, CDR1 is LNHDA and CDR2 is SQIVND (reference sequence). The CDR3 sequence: CASNNRARPGEQYF. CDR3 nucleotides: TGTGCCAGTAACAATAGGGCGCGGCCAGGGGAGCAGTACTTC.

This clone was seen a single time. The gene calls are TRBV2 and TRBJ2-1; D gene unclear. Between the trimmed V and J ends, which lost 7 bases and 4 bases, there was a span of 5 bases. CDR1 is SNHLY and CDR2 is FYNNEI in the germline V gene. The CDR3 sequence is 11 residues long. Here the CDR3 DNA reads TGTGCCAGCACCGTATACAATGAGCAGTTCTTC. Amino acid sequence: CASTVYNEQFF. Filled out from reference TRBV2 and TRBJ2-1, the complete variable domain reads EPEVTQTPSHQVTQMGQEVILRCVPISNHLYFYWYRQILGQKVEFLVSFYNNEISEKSEIFDDQFSVERPDGSNFTLKIRSTKLEDSAMYFCASTVYNEQFFGPGTRLTVL.

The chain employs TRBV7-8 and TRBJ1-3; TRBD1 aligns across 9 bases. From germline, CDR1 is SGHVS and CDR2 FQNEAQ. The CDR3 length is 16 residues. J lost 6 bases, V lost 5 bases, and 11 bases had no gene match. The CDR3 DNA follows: TGTGCCAGCAGCCTAGAGGCCGGGACAGGGAAAAACACCATATATTTT. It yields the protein CASSLEAGTGKNTIYF.

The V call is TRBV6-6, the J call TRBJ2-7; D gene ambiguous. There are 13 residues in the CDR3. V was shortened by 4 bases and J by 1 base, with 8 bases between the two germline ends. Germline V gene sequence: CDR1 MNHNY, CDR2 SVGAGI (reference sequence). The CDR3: CASSWRPSYEQYF. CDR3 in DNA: TGTGCCAGCAGTTGGCGGCCATCCTACGAGCAGTACTTC.

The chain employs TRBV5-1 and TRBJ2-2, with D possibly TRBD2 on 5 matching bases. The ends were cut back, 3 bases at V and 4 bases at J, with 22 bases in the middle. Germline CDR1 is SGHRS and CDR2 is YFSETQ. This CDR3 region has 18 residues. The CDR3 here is CASSYQTIRGGGTGELFF. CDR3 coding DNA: TGCGCCAGCAGCTATCAGACTATTCGTGGCGGAGGCACCGGGGAGCTGTTTTTT.

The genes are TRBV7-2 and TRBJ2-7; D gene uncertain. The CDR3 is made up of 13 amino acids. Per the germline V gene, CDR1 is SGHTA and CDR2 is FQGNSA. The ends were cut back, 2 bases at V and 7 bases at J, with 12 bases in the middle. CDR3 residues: CASSLTQFLEQYF. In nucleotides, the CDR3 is TGTGCCAGCAGCTTAACCCAGTTCCTTGAGCAGTACTTC.

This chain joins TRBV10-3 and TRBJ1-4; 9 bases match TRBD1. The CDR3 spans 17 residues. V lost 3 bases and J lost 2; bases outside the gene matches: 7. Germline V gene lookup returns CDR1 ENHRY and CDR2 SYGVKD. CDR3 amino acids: CAISENPTGGTNEKLFF. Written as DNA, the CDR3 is TGTGCCATCAGTGAAAATCCAACAGGGGGCACTAATGAAAAACTGTTTTTT.

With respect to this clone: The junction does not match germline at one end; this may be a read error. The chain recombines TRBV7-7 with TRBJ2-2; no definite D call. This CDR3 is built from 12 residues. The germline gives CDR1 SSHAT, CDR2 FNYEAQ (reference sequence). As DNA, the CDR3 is TGTGCTAGCAGCTTGCGGACCGGGGAGCTGTTTTTT. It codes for CASSLRTGELFF.

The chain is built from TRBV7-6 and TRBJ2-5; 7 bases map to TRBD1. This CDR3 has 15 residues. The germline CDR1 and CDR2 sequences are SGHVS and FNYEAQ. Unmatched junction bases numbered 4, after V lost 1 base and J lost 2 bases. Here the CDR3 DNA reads TGTGCCAGCAGCTTAGGCGCCAGGGGGCAAGAGACCCAGTACTTC. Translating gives CASSLGARGQETQYF.

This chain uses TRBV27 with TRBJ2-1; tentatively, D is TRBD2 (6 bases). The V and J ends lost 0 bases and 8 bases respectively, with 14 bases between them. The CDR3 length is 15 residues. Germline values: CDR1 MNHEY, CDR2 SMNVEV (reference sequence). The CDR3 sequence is CASSLSAGNPHEQFF. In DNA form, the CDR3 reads TGTGCCAGCAGTTTATCAGCGGGCAACCCCCATGAGCAGTTCTTC.

Written as DNA, the CDR3 is TGTGCCAGCAGCTTAGCGGAGGCAGCTGGAAACACCATATATTTT. This sequence encodes CASSLAEAAGNTIYF. This chain joins TRBV7-9 and TRBJ1-3; the D is unclear. The CDR3 spans 15 residues. CDR1 and CDR2 from the germline V gene are SEHNR and FQNEAQ (reference sequence). V was clipped by 0 bases and J by 2 bases, with 8 bases between them.